The 31 T cell receptor beta chains given below trace back to one sample, sequenced in a study of CD4 T cells in relation to SARS-CoV-2 and coronaviruses. Before the COVID-19 pandemic, during about 2011-2019, CD4+ T cells were taken from unexposed donors. After ten to eleven days of culture, CD4+ T cells were isolated. The table came from immunoSEQ multiplex PCR; TCRdb's copy has only in-frame clones and leaves some out. The top ten clones hold 10% of a sample with 28,000 or so clones, roughly 82% of them seen once. The antigens for these receptors are not known. Specimen: CD4+ T cells from PBMCs, cultured in vitro. The receptors originated from a human donor in good health.

The chain employs TRBV5-1 and TRBJ2-1; D is ambiguous. The length of the CDR3 is 15 residues. V was trimmed by 0 bases and J by 6 bases, leaving 13 bases between them. Germline lookup yields CDR1 SGHRS and CDR2 YFSETQ. CDR3 in amino acids: CASSLVSVSGNEQFF. CDR3 nucleotides: TGCGCCAGCAGCTTGGTATCAGTATCTGGCAATGAGCAGTTCTTC.

This sequence joins TRBV3-1 (or the pseudogene TRBV3-2) and TRBJ1-3; no clear D gene. Germline V gene sequence: CDR1 LGHDT, CDR2 YNNKEL (reference sequence). The CDR3 runs to 13 residues. The ends were cut back, 6 bases at V and 4 bases at J, with 10 bases in the middle. The CDR3 is CASRPTVGNTIYF. The CDR3 nucleotides read TGTGCCAGCAGGCCGACGGTCGGAAACACCATATATTTT.

The V gene is TRBV7-3, the J gene TRBJ2-2; possible D gene TRBD2, 6 bases. The CDR3 is 15 amino acids. Trimming cost V 5 bases and J 5 bases, with 15 bases left between them. Germline CDR1 and CDR2: SGHTA and FQGTGA. The CDR3 loop reads CASSTGLQGTGELFF. CDR3 in DNA: TGTGCCAGCAGCACGGGACTCCAAGGGACCGGGGAGCTGTTTTTT.

The chain links TRBV5-6 to TRBJ1-3; 8 bases match TRBD1. J was trimmed by 2 bases and V by 2 bases; bases with no gene match: 3. There are 15 residues in the CDR3. The V gene's germline CDR1 is SGHDT and CDR2 YYEEEE. CDR3 sequence reads: CASSLGTGPGNTIYF. The CDR3 bases are TGTGCCAGCAGCTTAGGGACAGGCCCTGGAAACACCATATATTTT.

This clone turned up a few times. The chain employs TRBV4-2 and TRBJ1-1; 8 nucleotides match TRBD1. The junction had 5 bases not matched to a gene; V was cut back by 2 bases and J by 0 bases. Germline V gene sequence: CDR1 LGHNA, CDR2 YNFKEQ. The CDR3 is 16 residues long. CDR3 bases: TGTGCCAGCAGCCAACCCGACAGGGGACTGAACACTGAAGCTTTCTTT. Its protein is CASSQPDRGLNTEAFF.

The chain has TRBV9 and TRBJ2-2; tentatively, D is TRBD1 (5 bases). There are 14 residues in the CDR3. CDR1 is SGDLS and CDR2 is YYNGEE in the germline V gene. Trimming cost V 0 bases and J 5 bases, with 8 bases left between them. Written as DNA, the CDR3 is TGTGCCAGCAGCGTAGAGGGGTTAACCGGGGAGCTGTTTTTT. Protein: CASSVEGLTGELFF.

The CDR3 region is CASSYIRGGGYTF. The CDR3 coding sequence is TGTGCCAGCAGTTACATCCGGGGAGGAGGCTACACCTTC. This chain uses TRBV6-5 with TRBJ1-2; no reliable D call. In germline, CDR1 is MNHEY, CDR2 SVGAGI. Deletions cut 2 bases from V and 8 bases from J, with 12 bases between. CDR3 length: 13 amino acids.

This chain links TRBV7-8 with TRBJ2-1; TRBD2 matches 12 bases. The CDR3 is made up of 15 amino acids. Germline V lookup: CDR1 SGHVS, CDR2 FQNEAQ. V lost 1 base, J lost 15 bases, and 10 bases stayed unmatched. The CDR3 here is CASSLEVFGLAGWFF. In nucleotides, the CDR3 is TGTGCCAGCAGCTTAGAAGTTTTCGGACTAGCGGGGTGGTTCTTC.

The CDR3, as DNA: TGTGCCAGCAGCTTAGGGGCCACAGGGGTCCTTGGAAACACCATATATTTT. This encodes CASSLGATGVLGNTIYF. J is TRBJ1-3 and V is TRBV7-6; 7 bases align to TRBD1. The V and J ends lost 1 base and 3 bases, in that order; junction bases with no gene match: 9. The CDR3 spans 17 residues. Germline assignment: CDR1 SGHVS and CDR2 FNYEAQ.

This rearrangement joins TRBV5-1 to TRBJ2-2; 12 bases are a match to TRBD2. The CDR3 loop spans 16 amino acids. Unmatched junction bases numbered 1, after V lost 0 bases and J lost 4 bases. Per germline, CDR1 SGHRS and CDR2 YFSETQ. CDR3 amino acids: CASSLASGRATGELFF. As DNA, the CDR3 is TGCGCCAGCAGCTTGGCTAGCGGGAGGGCCACCGGGGAGCTGTTTTTT. Combining the CDR3 with reference TRBV5-1 and TRBJ2-2 gives the whole variable domain KAGVTQTPRYLIKTRGQQVTLSCSPISGHRSVSWYQQTPGQGLQFLFEYFSETQRNKGNFPGRFSGRQFSNSRSEMNVSTLELGDSALYLCASSLASGRATGELFFGEGSRLTVL.

V gene TRBV7-4 combines with J gene TRBJ2-2; no firm D call. This CDR3 is built from 15 residues. CDR1 is SGHVT, CDR2 SQSDAQ, per germline. The V end was cut by 4 bases, the J end by 6 bases, with 15 bases between. Written as DNA, the CDR3 is TGTGCCAGCAGCTGGGTCCGTAAGGAACCCGGGGAGCTGTTTTTT. It yields the protein CASSWVRKEPGELFF.

V is TRBV3-1 (or the pseudogene TRBV3-2) and J is TRBJ1-5, with 7 bases identical to TRBD1. The germline gives CDR1 LGHDT, CDR2 YNNKEL (reference sequence). There are 13 residues in the CDR3. V shed 2 bases and J 7 bases; nucleotides not matched to a gene: 2. CDR3 protein: CASSQTGDQPQHF. The CDR3 DNA follows: TGTGCCAGCAGCCAAACAGGGGACCAGCCCCAGCATTTT.

The chain's CDR3 is CASSQVTLNTEAFF. CDR3 sequence (DNA): TGCGCCAGCAGTCAAGTAACTTTGAACACTGAAGCTTTCTTT. V and J are TRBV5-1 and TRBJ1-1; D is undetermined. The CDR3 runs 14 residues. V lost 5 bases, J lost 0 bases, and 11 bases lay in between. Germline CDR1 is SGHRS and CDR2 is YFSETQ.

This clone was observed once. The chain is built from TRBV28 and TRBJ2-7, with no clear D. Trimming cost V 5 bases and J 2 bases, with 10 bases left between them. Germline CDR1 and CDR2: MDHEN and SYDVKM. This CDR3 comprises 13 residues. The CDR3 loop is CASSLPSPYEQYF. In DNA form, the CDR3 reads TGTGCCAGCAGTCTACCTTCGCCCTACGAGCAGTACTTC.

The J gene is TRBJ2-7, the V gene TRBV6-5; D is ambiguous. The CDR3 has 13 amino acids. The V gene lost 7 bases and the J gene lost 4 bases, with 14 bases spanning the gap. Germline V lookup: CDR1 MNHEY, CDR2 SVGAGI. This CDR3 is CASNPPGAYEQYF. CDR3 sequence (DNA): TGTGCCAGCAATCCCCCGGGCGCATACGAGCAGTACTTC.

This chain connects TRBV7-8 to TRBJ2-1; a weak D match, TRBD2 (5 bases). The V end lost 0 bases, the J end lost 10 bases, and 16 bases lay between the germline ends. The CDR3 runs 15 residues. Germline assignment: CDR1 SGHVS and CDR2 FQNEAQ. CDR3 in DNA: TGTGCCAGCAGCTTAGCGCGGCTAGCCCTGAGAGAGCAGTTCTTC. This gives the protein CASSLARLALREQFF.

This clone was recorded once. CDR3 amino acids: CASSFSSGGRETQYF. The DNA of the CDR3 is TGTGCCAGCAGCTTCAGTAGCGGGGGCAGGGAGACCCAGTACTTC. The genes are TRBV9 and TRBJ2-5; 9 nucleotides line up with TRBD2. Germline V lookup: CDR1 SGDLS, CDR2 YYNGEE. Trimming took 4 bases from V and 5 from J; bases not matched to a gene: 9. The CDR3 extends over 15 amino acids.

The chain couples TRBV5-8 to TRBJ1-1; maybe TRBD1 (5 bases). Germline-derived CDR1 and CDR2 are SGHTS and YDEGEE. CDR3 length equals 14 residues. V gave up 7 bases and J gave up 0 bases, with 13 bases separating them. The CDR3 nucleotides read TGTGCCAGCGTATTAGGGGCAGTGAACACTGAAGCTTTCTTT. Translation gives CASVLGAVNTEAFF.

This chain uses TRBV4-3 with TRBJ1-1; TRBD1 matches 10 bases. Trimming cost V 1 base and J 2 bases; bases outside gene matches: 7. This CDR3 comprises 17 residues. CDR1 is LGHNA, CDR2 YSLEER, per germline. CDR3 sequence (DNA): TGCGCCAGCAGCCAAGGCCCCCGGGACAGGGGCAACACTGAAGCTTTCTTT. This gives the protein CASSQGPRDRGNTEAFF.

The chain joins TRBV5-4 to TRBJ2-2; D is ambiguous. The germline CDR1 and CDR2 sequences are SGHNT and YYREEE (reference sequence). The CDR3 loop spans 16 amino acids. V lost 5 bases and J 1 base, leaving 15 bases between the germline ends. CDR3 protein: CASSLSSGWNTGELFF. DNA for the CDR3: TGTGCCAGCAGTTTATCTAGTGGTTGGAACACCGGGGAGCTGTTTTTT.

This clone was counted only a few times. The V gene is TRBV5-1, the J gene TRBJ1-3; 7 bases are shared with TRBD1. Germline loops: CDR1 SGHRS, CDR2 YFSETQ. There are 16 residues in the CDR3. V was pared by 0 bases and J by 0 bases, with 3 bases of the junction left unmatched. The CDR3 region is CASSLGGTDSGNTIYF. CDR3 nucleotide sequence: TGCGCCAGCAGCTTGGGCGGGACAGACTCTGGAAACACCATATATTTT.

The chain joins TRBV7-3 to TRBJ2-3; no firm D call. The CDR3 runs 16 residues. V lost 2 bases and J lost 4, with 16 bases in between. Germline V CDR1 and CDR2: SGHTA, FQGTGA. This CDR3 is CASSLSVSSGADTQYF. In nucleotides, the CDR3 is TGTGCCAGCAGCTTATCCGTTAGCTCTGGCGCAGATACGCAGTATTTT.

This clone was detected only once. The rearrangement joins TRBV7-9 to TRBJ1-1; D ambiguous. CDR3 length equals 12 residues. The V gene lost 3 bases and the J gene lost 4 bases, with 6 bases spanning the gap. Germline CDR1 and CDR2: SEHNR and FQNEAQ (reference sequence). The CDR3 sequence is CASSLRSTEAFF. The CDR3 DNA reads as TGTGCCAGCAGCTTGCGCAGCACTGAAGCTTTCTTT. The variable domain in full, completed from reference TRBV7-9 and TRBJ1-1, reads DTGVSQNPRHKITKRGQNVTFRCDPISEHNRLYWYRQTLGQGPEFLTYFQNEAQLEKSRLLSDRFSAERPKGSFSTLEIQRTEQGDSAMYLCASSLRSTEAFFGQGTRLTVV.

V usage is TRBV5-4 and J usage is TRBJ1-5; D not resolved. The CDR3 loop spans 13 amino acids. Trimming took 1 base from V and 5 from J, leaving 7 bases between them. Germline values: CDR1 SGHNT, CDR2 YYREEE (reference sequence). The CDR3 region has the DNA TGTGCCAGCAGCTTGAACGCAGATCAGCCCCAGCATTTT. It encodes CASSLNADQPQHF.

The V and J genes are TRBV21-1 and TRBJ1-3. TRBV21-1 is deemed a pseudogene. This CDR3 contains 11 residues. CDR3 sequence: CASSKDGTIYF. The CDR3 DNA sequence: TGTGCCAGCAGCAAAGATGGCACCATATATTTT.

This CDR3 is CAIGHYEAFF. The CDR3 coding sequence is TGTGCCATCGGACACTATGAAGCTTTCTTT. This rearrangement joins TRBV19 to TRBJ1-1, with D possibly being TRBD1 (5 bases). In germline, CDR1 is LNHDA, CDR2 SQIVND (reference sequence). CDR3 size: 10 residues. V gave up 10 bases and J gave up 7 bases, with 10 bases separating them.

The V call is TRBV21-1, the J call TRBJ1-5. TRBV21-1 is listed as a pseudogene. The CDR3 runs to 19 residues. Here the CDR3 reads CASSELRREGGQYNQPQHF. The CDR3 coding sequence is TGTGCCAGCAGCGAACTCCGGAGAGAGGGGGGCCAGTACAATCAGCCCCAGCATTTT.

The chain recombines TRBV18 with TRBJ1-1, with a possible D match to TRBD1 (5 bases). This CDR3 is built from 15 residues. The germline V gene has CDR1 KGHSH and CDR2 LQKENI. V lost 1 base and J lost 3, with 12 bases in between. The CDR3 coding sequence is TGTGCCAGCTCACCACTCGGCCCGGGGGACACTGAAGCTTTCTTT. Translation gives CASSPLGPGDTEAFF.

The chain links TRBV12-3 or TRBV12-4 to TRBJ2-7; 8 bases agree with TRBD2. Trimming took 6 bases from V and 4 from J; bases not matched to a gene: 5. The CDR3 covers 13 residues. The CDR3 here is CASRRAGAYEQYF. The CDR3, as DNA: TGTGCCAGCAGGCGAGCGGGAGCGTACGAGCAGTACTTC.

V is TRBV19 and J is TRBJ2-6, with D perhaps matching TRBD1 (6 bases). The germline gives CDR1 LNHDA, CDR2 SQIVND (reference sequence). The V and J ends lost 3 bases and 1 base respectively, with 16 bases between them. This CDR3 spans 18 amino acids. CDR3 sequence: CASSIVGRGQSGANVLTF. The CDR3 DNA reads as TGTGCCAGTAGTATTGTCGGCAGGGGCCAGTCTGGGGCCAACGTCCTGACTTTC.

The genes are TRBV7-6 and TRBJ2-1; D possibly corresponds to TRBD2 (6 bases). Per germline, CDR1 SGHVS and CDR2 FNYEAQ. The CDR3 runs to 14 residues. V was clipped by 1 base and J by 5 bases, with 9 bases between them. This CDR3 reads CASSLDGRDNEQFF. CDR3 nucleotide sequence: TGTGCCAGCAGCTTAGACGGGAGAGACAATGAGCAGTTCTTC. Filled out from reference TRBV7-6 and TRBJ2-1, the complete variable domain reads GAGVSQSPRYKVTKRGQDVALRCDPISGHVSLYWYRQALGQGPEFLTYFNYEAQQDKSGLPNDRFSAERPEGSISTLTIQRTEQRDSAMYRCASSLDGRDNEQFFGPGTRLTVL.